The 14 T cell receptor beta chains presented below share a single source sample, sequenced in a study of CD8+CD57+ T cells in acquired aplastic anemia. Researchers used genomic DNA as the template to profile TCR beta VDJ and CDR3. Each CDR3 protein is one row after TCRdb ran MiXCR on the reads. Found here are 200,000 to 250,000 distinct CDR3 sequences, 60% to 80% of them singletons; the top ten hold roughly 61%. Selection for sequencing was limited to patients who had shown CD8+CD57+ cell expansion by flow cytometry. Sequencing used sorted CD4+, CD8+, or CD8+CD57+ T cells (not recorded which) from PBMCs. The receptors derive from a human donor with aplastic anemia.

CDR3 sequence: CSATVNDEQYF. The CDR3 bases are TGCAGTGCTACCGTAAATGACGAGCAGTACTTC. The chain carries TRBV20-1 and TRBJ2-7, with unresolved D. The CDR3 has 11 amino acids. Between the trimmed V and J ends, which lost 4 bases and 5 bases, there was a span of 9 bases. Germline lookup yields CDR1 DFQATT and CDR2 SNEGSKA (reference sequence).

This clonotype was seen at least ten times. V gene TRBV5-8 combines with J gene TRBJ1-2; 10 nucleotides agree with TRBD1. With V trimmed by 9 bases and J by 2 bases, 10 bases remained unmatched. CDR3 length: 15 amino acids. Germline CDR1 and CDR2: SGHTS and YDEGEE. The CDR3 bases are TGTGCCACCAACAACCGGGGACAGGGGAACTATGGCTACACCTTC. The encoded protein is CATNNRGQGNYGYTF.

The V and J genes are TRBV6-6 and TRBJ2-1; the D is unclear. The V gene's germline CDR1 is MNHNY and CDR2 SVGAGI (reference sequence). CDR3 size: 18 residues. The ends were cut back, 0 bases at V and 0 bases at J, with 15 bases in the middle. The CDR3 coding sequence is TGTGCCAGCAGTTACTCGACCTTCGCAGCGAGCTCCTACAATGAGCAGTTCTTC. Amino acids: CASSYSTFAASSYNEQFF.

This clonotype has a single count. CDR3 coding DNA: TGCGCCAGCAGCTTGGGAGAACCCACAGATACGCAGTATTTT. This gives the protein CASSLGEPTDTQYF. The chain has TRBV5-1 and TRBJ2-3; D gene uncertain. CDR3 length: 14 residues. From germline, CDR1 is SGHRS and CDR2 YFSETQ. The ends were cut back, 0 bases at V and 2 bases at J, with 7 bases in the middle.

The V call is TRBV20-1, the J call TRBJ2-5, with D tentatively TRBD1 or TRBD2 (5 bases each). From germline, CDR1 is DFQATT and CDR2 SNEGSKA (reference sequence). This CDR3 region has 11 residues. Trimming cost V 4 bases and J 5 bases, with 8 bases left between them. Here the CDR3 reads CSATEGETQYF. In nucleotides, the CDR3 is TGCAGTGCTACCGAGGGGGAGACCCAGTACTTC.

The V call is TRBV20-1, the J call TRBJ2-7; 10 nucleotides align to TRBD1. Germline CDR1 reads DFQATT; CDR2 reads SNEGSKA (reference sequence). After removal of 6 bases from V and 5 bases from J, the junction contained 10 bases not matched to a gene. The CDR3 sequence is 14 residues long. Here the CDR3 DNA reads TGCAGTGCGAGGCCGGACAGGGGGAGAAACGAGCAGTACTTC. Its translation is CSARPDRGRNEQYF.

This clonotype was seen only a few times. The chain has TRBV15 and TRBJ2-3; 7 nucleotides agree with TRBD1. After removal of 6 bases from V and 1 base from J, the junction contained 1 base not matched to a gene. The germline gives CDR1 LNHNV, CDR2 YYDKDF (reference sequence). The CDR3 is 13 amino acids. Written as DNA, the CDR3 is TGTGCCACCAGGGGGACAGGCACAGATACGCAGTATTTT. Translating it yields CATRGTGTDTQYF.

This clonotype appeared a few times. The V and J genes are TRBV5-5 and TRBJ2-3, with D unresolved. The V and J ends lost 1 base and 2 bases respectively, with 11 bases between them. The CDR3 spans 15 residues. The germline V gene encodes CDR1 SGHKS and CDR2 YYEKEE (reference sequence). CDR3 coding DNA: TGTGCCAGCAGCTTGACAAGGATACTCACAGATACGCAGTATTTT. Translating gives CASSLTRILTDTQYF.

The chain recombines TRBV15 with TRBJ1-1; D unclear. CDR1 and CDR2 from the germline V gene are LNHNV and YYDKDF (reference sequence). Trimming took off 0 bases at V and 4 bases at J, with 15 bases between the two ends. This CDR3 is 16 amino acids long. CDR3 in amino acids: CATSRDLTPTGTEAFF. The DNA of the CDR3 is TGTGCCACCAGCAGAGATCTGACCCCAACCGGCACTGAAGCTTTCTTT. The entire variable domain, with the rest obtained from reference TRBV15 and TRBJ1-1, is as follows: DAMVIQNPRYQVTQFGKPVTLSCSQTLNHNVMYWYQQKSSQAPKLLFHYYDKDFNNEADTPDNFQSRRPNTSFCFLDIRSPGLGDTAMYLCATSRDLTPTGTEAFFGQGTRLTVV.

The CDR3 DNA reads TGTGCCAGCAGGTCCCGGGACAGGGGGCTGACTGAAGCTTTCTTT. Protein: CASRSRDRGLTEAFF. This chain uses TRBV12-3 or TRBV12-4 with TRBJ1-1, with 12 positions matching TRBD1. This CDR3 has 15 residues. The trim removed 6 bases at V and 5 bases at J, leaving 7 bases unmatched.

This clonotype was detected a few times. This chain connects TRBV12-3 or TRBV12-4 to TRBJ2-7; no reliable D call. This CDR3 comprises 12 residues. Deletions cut 6 bases from V and 7 bases from J, with 13 bases between. The chain's CDR3 is CASSPSVGEQYF. The CDR3 bases are TGTGCCAGCAGCCCCTCCGTGGGAGAGCAGTACTTC.

The chain couples TRBV10-3 to TRBJ2-1; D is perhaps TRBD1 (6 bases). The CDR3 has 16 residues. The V end lost 2 bases, the J end lost 1 base, and 12 bases lay between the germline ends. Germline V gene data show CDR1 as ENHRY and CDR2 as SYGVKD. The CDR3 DNA follows: TGTGCCATCAGTGAGCTGCGAGGGGGTTCCTACAATGAGCAGTTCTTC. Encoded protein: CAISELRGGSYNEQFF.

This clonotype occurred once. This chain links TRBV29-1 with TRBJ2-7; TRBD1 might be the D (5 bases). Trimming shortened V by 3 bases and J by 3 bases, and 9 bases separated the two germline ends. This CDR3 comprises 12 residues. Per germline, CDR1 SQVTM and CDR2 ANQGSEA. The CDR3 region is CSVEGQYYEQYF. CDR3 sequence (DNA): TGCAGCGTTGAGGGGCAGTACTACGAGCAGTACTTC.

The CDR3 spells CASSRQGLAGVEQYF. CDR3 coding DNA: TGTGCCAGCAGCAGACAGGGACTAGCGGGAGTCGAGCAGTACTTC. The genes are TRBV5-4 and TRBJ2-7; 14 nucleotides match TRBD2. The CDR3 extends over 15 amino acids. Germline CDR1 reads SGHNT; CDR2 reads YYREEE (reference sequence). V gave up 4 bases and J gave up 6 bases; unmatched junction bases: 6.